This T cell receptor (beta chain) was documented in a study of blood T cell repertoires in COVID-19 (dated by TCRdb to the early 2020s). Broadly, across the study: Samples covering the acute and convalescent phases of COVID-19 were provided by collaborators in the United States, Italy and Spain. The sample metadata nearly always contained a de-identified subject ID, COVID-19 status, age in years and sex. Samples came from the ongoing ImmuneRACE study (first 160 participants) plus 1,254 subjects from 6 global collaborators. The dataset comprised deeply sampled blood TCRbeta repertoires from subjects exposed to, actively infected with, or recovered from COVID-19. The repertoires were released in a freely available public database intended as a resource for research on the immune response to SARS-CoV-2. Where available, HLA class I and class II types were taken from metadata supplied by the sample provider and were not determined by assay-based typing. The prospective study material was composed of cDNA or gDNA derived from T cells, B-cell-depleted T cells, or PBMCs.

Here is what the overall study found, with its caveats: How much clinical and demographic metadata was included differed by source and by participant, and the metadata was provided uncurated.

The table lists this clone with a count of one. Its cognate antigen has yet to be identified. Base-call qualities are not available, and no considerably larger clone is one nucleotide away. Each collaborating institution followed its own protocols to collect whole blood in K2EDTA tubes. For TCRbeta analysis, collaborators shipped samples as frozen whole blood, isolated PBMCs, or DNA extracted from either of those sample types. Trimming removed 2 bases from V and 5 bases from J, leaving 16 bases between the germline ends. Measured from the cysteine to the phenylalanine, the CDR3 is 15 residues long. Only the CDR3 portion is preserved as DNA: 45 bases, with reading frame beginning at the first base. Per the germline V gene (reference sequence), SGHNT is the CDR1 and YYREEE is the CDR2. The immunoSEQ Assay, a bias-controlled multiplex PCR, was used to amplify TCRbeta CDR3 regions from genomic DNA. Processing in the source paper ran as follows. The number of nucleated cells in each sample was estimated from the amplification of reference gene primers within the assay. Sequence reads were collapsed and filtered to measure the absolute abundance of every unique TCRbeta CDR3 rearrangement. For each sample, productive Simpson clonality was calculated as the square root of Simpson's diversity index over productive rearrangements. Here the immuneACCESS table is served through TCRdb, limited to in-frame sequences with V and J called. Missing clones are a known gap in these copies; in checked studies unresolved V genes cover under half, and the rest lacks a known reason. The DNA gave D and trimming, while V, J and clone size come from that table. The sample contains around 60,000 clones, around 90% of them found a single time. The ten top clones hold roughly 3.5% of the sample.

Sequences were obtained from peripheral blood. Recombination linked TRBV5-4 to TRBJ1-1, with TRBD1 tentatively as D gene (5 bases match). The source is a man in his fifties with active COVID-19. The CDR3 sequence is CASSLPPGGGTEAFF. The DNA is as follows: TGTGCCAGCAGCTTACCTCCTGGGGGGGGGACTGAAGCTTTCTTT.